This T cell receptor (beta chain) came from a study of T cell responses to AZD1222 COVID-19 vaccine. The wider study: Some second doses came at about 4 weeks and others at about 12 weeks; these were pooled.

TCRdb keeps only in-frame clones here, not all; method: immunoSEQ multiplex PCR. The sample yields about 110,000 clones, about four fifths seen once. The study's findings and limits: The study reported that nearly half of spike-specific TCRs target unmutated variant regions. An increase in Spike-specific TCR breadth and depth was observed after two AZD1222 doses.

Germline V CDR1 and CDR2: LGHNA, YNFKEQ. This CDR3 has 16 residues. The V gene lost 1 base and the J gene lost 2 bases, with 12 bases spanning the gap. By proportion, this clone is medium-sized. Its antigen is as yet unknown. This rearrangement joins TRBV4-2 to TRBJ2-1; D perhaps matches TRBD2 (5 bases). This TCR was sampled from an adult in good health. This material consisted of peripheral blood, taken on day 0 of AZD1222 vaccination. The CDR3 bases are TGTGCCAGCAGCCAAGTTAGTGGGAGCACCTACAATGAGCAGTTCTTC. Protein: CASSQVSGSTYNEQFF.